This T cell receptor beta chain was identified in a study of T cells in women clearing cervical HPV infection. Germline CDR1 and CDR2: ENHRY and SYGVKD. The CDR3 is 14 amino acids. V lost 10 bases, J lost 6 bases, and 14 bases stayed unmatched. TCRdb's table, derived via immunoSEQ multiplex PCR, lists solely in-frame clones and lacks some. Recorded for this sample: under 20,000 clones. A word on this clone: The CDR3 extends 3 residues past the end of the read, so its final part is completed from the germline J gene.

The sequence derives from a woman between 18 and 70 years old with a cervical HPV16 infection that either progressed to CIN3+ or cleared (not recorded which). The sample consisted of blood buffy coat. The rearrangement joins TRBV10-3 to TRBJ2-5; TRBD2 matches at 7 bases. The CDR3 DNA, read in part, is TGTGCCACCGCAGGACGGGGGGAACCCCAGACC. As protein: CATAGRGEPQT. The whole CDR3 protein is CATAGRGEPQTQYF.